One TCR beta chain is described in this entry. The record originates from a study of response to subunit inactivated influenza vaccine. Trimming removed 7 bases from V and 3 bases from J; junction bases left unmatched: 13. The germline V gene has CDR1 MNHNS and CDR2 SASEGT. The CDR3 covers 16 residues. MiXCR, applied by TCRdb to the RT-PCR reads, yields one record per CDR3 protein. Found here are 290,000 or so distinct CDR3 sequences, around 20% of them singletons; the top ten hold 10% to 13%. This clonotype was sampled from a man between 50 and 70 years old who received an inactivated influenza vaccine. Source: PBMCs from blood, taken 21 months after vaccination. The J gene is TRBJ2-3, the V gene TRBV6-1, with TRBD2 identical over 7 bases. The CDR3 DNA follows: TGTGCCAGCACCCCCCTGGGCGGGGGTCGAACAGATACGCAGTATTTT. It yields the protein CASTPLGGGRTDTQYF.